Reported below is one TCR beta chain. The lymph nodes were axillary draining lymph nodes from breast cancer patients. Using its own MiXCR run on the multiplex PCR reads, TCRdb lists one record per CDR3 protein. The table includes tens of thousands of distinct CDR3 sequences, roughly 28% detected once. This entry belongs to a study of breast tumors, draining lymph nodes, adjacent tissues. The origin of this receptor is a female donor with breast cancer. Some clones in this sample may be carry-over from other donors' samples. Sequencing was carried out using axillary lymph node tissue.

CDR3 sequence (DNA): TGTGCCAGCAGTGTGGTGGGAGCTTCTTACAATGAGCAGTTCTTC. Translating it yields CASSVVGASYNEQFF. The J gene is TRBJ2-1, the V gene TRBV2; possible D gene TRBD2, 5 bases. The CDR3 is 15 amino acids. The V end lost 4 bases, the J end lost 4 bases, and 14 bases lay between the germline ends. The germline CDR1 and CDR2 sequences are SNHLY and FYNNEI.